The sequence of this T cell receptor (beta chain) was determined in a study of T cells after yellow fever vaccination. Findings of the study overall: FACS-sorted repertoires could harbor abundant contaminating bulk-population clonotypes.

Deletions cut 2 bases from V and 8 bases from J, with 15 bases between. CDR1 and CDR2 from the germline V gene are KGHSH and LQKENI. The CDR3 consists of 15 residues. Template switching with 5'RACE generated the TCR cDNA and added a universal primer site and UMIs. TCRdb passed the 5' RACE reads through MiXCR, listing each CDR3 protein once. The table has about 310,000 distinct CDR3 sequences, 3.6% seen once. This clonotype turned up a few times. Antigen: not known. The J gene is TRBJ2-2, the V gene TRBV18; no clear D gene. The specimen comprised PBMCs, sampled on the day of the yellow fever booster vaccination. The TCR was taken from a young man who received the YFV17D yellow fever vaccine. The CDR3 loop reads CASSPWAPQEGELFF. For the CDR3, the DNA is TGTGCCAGCTCACCATGGGCACCCCAGGAAGGGGAGCTGTTTTTT.